A single sample is the source of the 31 T cell receptor beta chains below, sequenced in a study of T cell responses to AZD1222 COVID-19 vaccine. Some clones are missing from TCRdb's copy, which holds only in-frame ones; the method was immunoSEQ multiplex PCR. The sample consists of tens of thousands of clones, approximately 90% of them appearing once. The material sequenced was peripheral blood, taken on day 0 of AZD1222 vaccination. The receptors were gathered from an adult in good health.

The chain is built from TRBV5-1 and TRBJ1-5; 8 bases agree with TRBD1. The ends lost 4 bases at V and 3 bases at J; junction bases unmatched: 6. The CDR3 contains 15 residues. Germline V gene sequence: CDR1 SGHRS, CDR2 YFSETQ. The CDR3 is CASSLQGADNQPQHF. As DNA, the CDR3 is TGCGCCAGCAGCCTCCAGGGGGCGGACAATCAGCCCCAGCATTTT.

The chain has TRBV28 and TRBJ1-5; D remains ambiguous. Between the trimmed V and J ends, which lost 5 bases and 4 bases, there was a span of 9 bases. There are 13 residues in the CDR3. Germline V CDR1 and CDR2: MDHEN, SYDVKM. CDR3 sequence (DNA): TGTGCCAGCAGTATTGAAAGTAATCAGCCCCAGCATTTT. Translated, it gives CASSIESNQPQHF.

The rearrangement links TRBV29-1 to TRBJ1-5; no clear D. V was cut by 4 bases and J by 6 bases, with 13 bases left in between. The CDR3 is 13 residues long. CDR1 SQVTM and CDR2 ANQGSEA come from the germline V gene. DNA of the CDR3: TGCAGCGTTGGTCATGGGAGAGGTCAGCCCCAGCATTTT. It encodes CSVGHGRGQPQHF.

This chain links TRBV2 with TRBJ1-3, with D possibly matching TRBD1 (6 bases). Between the trimmed V and J ends, which lost 6 bases and 4 bases, there was a span of 13 bases. CDR3 length equals 14 residues. CDR1 SNHLY and CDR2 FYNNEI come from the germline V gene. CDR3 loop: CASRRGAAGNTIYF. CDR3 coding DNA: TGTGCCAGCAGGCGGGGGGCGGCAGGAAACACCATATATTTT.

This chain links TRBV28 with TRBJ1-6, with TRBD1 matching over 8 bases. The CDR3 sequence is 18 residues long. V gave up 10 bases and J gave up 2 bases; unmatched junction bases: 16. CDR1 is MDHEN, CDR2 SYDVKM, per germline. In DNA form, the CDR3 reads TGTGCCACAATTTCTTACAGGGGACAGGCCACCTATAATTCACCCCTCCACTTT. The encoded protein is CATISYRGQATYNSPLHF.

This clone is a singleton in its sample. The chain carries TRBV4-1 and TRBJ2-1; no definite D call. In germline, CDR1 is MGHRA, CDR2 YSYEKL. The CDR3 length is 15 residues. With 7 bases removed from V and 2 bases from J, the gap between germline ends came to 15 bases. The CDR3 sequence is CASKDKPGPYNEQFF. CDR3 nucleotide sequence: TGCGCCAGCAAAGATAAGCCCGGTCCCTACAATGAGCAGTTCTTC.

V gene TRBV29-1 combines with J gene TRBJ2-1; TRBD2 agrees at 10 bases. Germline V lookup: CDR1 SQVTM, CDR2 ANQGSEA. J was trimmed by 8 bases and V by 1 base; bases with no gene match: 11. The length of the CDR3 is 16 residues. The CDR3 sequence is CSVEAREREGHYEQFF. In nucleotides, the CDR3 is TGCAGCGTTGAAGCGAGGGAGCGGGAGGGCCATTATGAGCAGTTCTTC.

This rearrangement joins TRBV6-5 to TRBJ2-1, with D perhaps being TRBD1 or TRBD2 (7 bases each). Trimming cost V 5 bases and J 3 bases, with 14 bases left between them. The germline CDR1 and CDR2 sequences are MNHEY and SVGAGI. The CDR3 spans 15 residues. CDR3 sequence reads: CASSKTGRDYNEQFF. The CDR3 DNA is TGTGCCAGCAGTAAGACAGGGAGGGACTACAATGAGCAGTTCTTC.

V and J are TRBV4-1 and TRBJ2-3, with 14 bases fitting TRBD2. Per germline, CDR1 MGHRA and CDR2 YSYEKL. This CDR3 is built from 16 residues. Trimming removed 5 bases from V and 4 bases from J; junction bases left unmatched: 5. The CDR3 bases are TGCGCCAGCAGCTCCGGGACTAGCGGGAGAGCAGATACGCAGTATTTT. Encoded protein: CASSSGTSGRADTQYF.

The chain combines TRBV4-2 with TRBJ2-7; 11 bases are shared with TRBD2. CDR3 length: 15 residues. CDR1 is LGHNA and CDR2 is YNFKEQ in the germline V gene. The J segment lost 5 bases and the V segment lost 1 base, leaving 4 bases of the junction unmatched. CDR3 region: CASSQGLAGNDEQYF. The CDR3, as DNA: TGTGCCAGCAGCCAAGGACTAGCGGGAAATGACGAGCAGTACTTC.

The chain joins TRBV24-1 to TRBJ2-1; maybe TRBD1 (5 bases). V gave up 12 bases and J gave up 6 bases, with 17 bases separating them. The CDR3 totals 13 residues. Germline-derived CDR1 and CDR2 are KGHDR and SFDVKD. CDR3: CAADSGRSNEQFF. Written as DNA, the CDR3 is TGTGCCGCTGACAGTGGCCGAAGCAATGAGCAGTTCTTC.

This chain connects TRBV28 to TRBJ2-3; 9 bases map to TRBD1. CDR1 and CDR2 from the germline V gene are MDHEN and SYDVKM. CDR3 size: 17 residues. V shed 8 bases, J shed 3 bases, and the junction held 15 bases outside the gene matches. This chain's CDR3 is CASPHPPGTGLTDTQYF. CDR3 nucleotide sequence: TGTGCCAGCCCCCACCCCCCCGGGACAGGGCTAACAGATACGCAGTATTTT.

In regard to this clone: One end of the junction is discordant with germline, which a read error may explain. The V and J genes are TRBV6-1 and TRBJ1-5; 8 bases line up with TRBD1. The CDR3 is 14 amino acids. Germline loops: CDR1 MNHNS, CDR2 SASEGT. The CDR3 is CASCDGQGYEPQHF. CDR3 DNA sequence: TGTGCCAGCTGTGATGGACAGGGTTATGAGCCCCAGCATTTT.

In this sample, this clone turned up once. The J gene is TRBJ1-1, the V gene TRBV6-5; weak D call: TRBD1 (5 bases). Germline assignment: CDR1 MNHEY and CDR2 SVGAGI. CDR3 length: 13 amino acids. Deletions cut 10 bases from V and 0 bases from J, with 12 bases between. The CDR3 protein is CAIATAMNTEAFF. The CDR3 coding sequence is TGTGCCATCGCGACAGCTATGAACACTGAAGCTTTCTTT.

The gene calls are TRBV11-2 and TRBJ2-1; D is uncertain. The length of the CDR3 is 12 residues. V dropped 3 bases and J dropped 5 bases, with 5 bases sitting between them. The germline V gene has CDR1 SGHAT and CDR2 FQNNGV. The CDR3 sequence: CASSLTHNEQFF. The CDR3 nucleotides read TGTGCCAGCAGCTTGACCCACAATGAGCAGTTCTTC.

The V and J genes are TRBV11-2 and TRBJ2-1; 7 bases are shared with TRBD2. Germline-derived CDR1 and CDR2 are SGHAT and FQNNGV. Trimming at V came to 7 bases and at J to 5 bases, leaving 11 bases not matched to a gene. This CDR3 contains 15 residues. CDR3 DNA sequence: TGTGCCAGCACCCGCGGGAGTGCGATGAACAATGAGCAGTTCTTC. Protein: CASTRGSAMNNEQFF.

The V call is TRBV7-9, the J call TRBJ1-5, with D hard to call. In germline, CDR1 is SEHNR, CDR2 FQNEAQ (reference sequence). V was trimmed by 5 bases and J by 4 bases, leaving 9 bases between them. The CDR3 consists of 13 residues. This CDR3 is CASSPTGNQPQHF. CDR3 nucleotide sequence: TGTGCCAGCAGCCCGACCGGGAATCAGCCCCAGCATTTT.

V is TRBV28 and J is TRBJ2-1; no definite D call. The CDR3 is 12 amino acids. The V and J ends lost 6 bases and 4 bases respectively, with 7 bases between them. Per germline, CDR1 MDHEN and CDR2 SYDVKM. This CDR3 reads CASSLSYNEQFF. The CDR3 nucleotides read TGTGCCAGCAGCCTTAGTTACAATGAGCAGTTCTTC. The complete variable domain, with remaining parts taken from reference TRBV28 and TRBJ2-1, reads DVKVTQSSRYLVKRTGEKVFLECVQDMDHENMFWYRQDPGLGLRLIYFSYDVKMKEKGDIPEGYSVSREKKERFSLILESASTNQTSMYLCASSLSYNEQFFGPGTRLTVL.

The V and J genes are TRBV19 and TRBJ2-7; 7 nucleotides line up with TRBD1. V shed 4 bases and J 5 bases; nucleotides not matched to a gene: 14. The CDR3 runs to 16 residues. Germline assignment: CDR1 LNHDA and CDR2 SQIVND (reference sequence). The CDR3: CASSTPRGGDFHEQYF. Here the CDR3 DNA reads TGTGCCAGTAGTACCCCCAGAGGGGGCGATTTCCACGAGCAGTACTTC.

The V call is TRBV9, the J call TRBJ2-7; no clear D gene. The germline V and J ends were trimmed by 4 bases and 0 bases, with 11 bases remaining between them. The germline CDR1 and CDR2 sequences are SGDLS and YYNGEE. The CDR3 sequence is 14 residues long. CDR3 nucleotide sequence: TGTGCCAGCAGCCCTTCAATGAGCTCCTACGAGCAGTACTTC. Its translation is CASSPSMSSYEQYF.

This rearrangement joins TRBV27 to TRBJ2-3; possibly TRBD2 for D (6 bases). The CDR3 sequence is 15 residues long. Germline V CDR1 and CDR2: MNHEY, SMNVEV (reference sequence). V lost 7 bases and J lost 2, with 16 bases in between. CDR3 sequence: CASTPSGLYTDTQYF. CDR3 DNA sequence: TGTGCCAGCACCCCCTCGGGACTGTACACAGATACGCAGTATTTT.

The V gene is TRBV14, the J gene TRBJ2-5; no clear D. The V gene's germline CDR1 is SGHDN and CDR2 FVKESK. The CDR3 is 14 amino acids. The V end lost 1 base, the J end lost 5 bases, and 11 bases lay between the germline ends. The CDR3: CASSQGWDLETQYF. CDR3 nucleotide sequence: TGTGCCAGCAGCCAAGGTTGGGATTTGGAGACCCAGTACTTC.

The J gene is TRBJ2-1, the V gene TRBV3-1 (or the pseudogene TRBV3-2); TRBD2 matches at 8 bases. The trim removed 4 bases at V and 8 bases at J, leaving 13 bases unmatched. There are 16 residues in the CDR3. CDR1 LGHDT and CDR2 YNNKEL come from the germline V gene (reference sequence). This CDR3 reads CASSPPGAGVRDEQFF. The CDR3 nucleotides are TGTGCCAGCAGCCCTCCAGGAGCGGGAGTACGTGATGAGCAGTTCTTC.

The V call is TRBV28, the J call TRBJ2-7, with 15 bases lining up with TRBD2. The germline V gene encodes CDR1 MDHEN and CDR2 SYDVKM. The CDR3 extends over 16 amino acids. V was pared by 4 bases and J by 5 bases, with 6 bases of the junction left unmatched. CDR3 nucleotide sequence: TGTGCCAGCAGTTCGGGACTAGCGGGAGGTTCGGACGAGCAGTACTTC. Protein sequence: CASSSGLAGGSDEQYF.

The chain has TRBV3-1 (or the pseudogene TRBV3-2) and TRBJ2-7; the D gene is possibly TRBD1 (5 bases). Germline lookup yields CDR1 LGHDT and CDR2 YNNKEL (reference sequence). V was clipped by 3 bases and J by 2 bases, with 11 bases between them. The length of the CDR3 is 14 residues. The CDR3 loop reads CASSHIGRAYEQYF. The CDR3 bases are TGTGCCAGCAGCCACATAGGCAGGGCCTACGAGCAGTACTTC.

The chain joins TRBV7-9 to TRBJ2-3; 10 bases agree with TRBD2. Trimming at V came to 5 bases and at J to 2 bases, leaving 7 bases not matched to a gene. The CDR3 contains 16 residues. The germline V gene has CDR1 SEHNR and CDR2 FQNEAQ (reference sequence). CDR3 in amino acids: CASSPWTSGTTDTQYF. The CDR3 DNA reads as TGTGCCAGCAGCCCGTGGACTAGCGGTACCACAGATACGCAGTATTTT.

The chain joins TRBV18 to TRBJ2-2; D call uncertain. This CDR3 comprises 12 residues. From germline, CDR1 is KGHSH and CDR2 LQKENI. Trimming took 0 bases from V and 7 from J, leaving 3 bases between them. The CDR3 region is CASSPPDGELFF. The CDR3 DNA follows: TGTGCCAGCTCACCACCGGACGGGGAGCTGTTTTTT.

The chain is built from TRBV5-1 and TRBJ2-2; the match to TRBD1 covers 8 bases. Trimming removed 4 bases from V and 7 bases from J; junction bases left unmatched: 12. Germline assignment: CDR1 SGHRS and CDR2 YFSETQ. The CDR3 extends over 16 amino acids. DNA for the CDR3: TGCGCCAGCAGCCCCCAGGGACAGGTTGAGCACGGGGAGCTGTTTTTT. It yields the protein CASSPQGQVEHGELFF.

DNA of the CDR3: TGCAGCGTAACCGGGACAGGGGGCTCCTACGAGCAGTACTTC. The encoded protein is CSVTGTGGSYEQYF. V gene TRBV29-1 combines with J gene TRBJ2-7; the match to TRBD1 covers 11 bases. The CDR3 has 14 residues. V trimming: 6 bases; J trimming: 0 bases; junction bases outside the gene matches: 4. Germline assignment: CDR1 SQVTM and CDR2 ANQGSEA.

Here the CDR3 DNA reads TGTGCCATCCGAGGCCGGGAGACCGCGGTGAACGAGCAGTACTTC. Encoded protein: CAIRGRETAVNEQYF. The chain uses TRBV10-3 and TRBJ2-7, with D possibly matching TRBD2 (6 bases). Germline V gives CDR1 ENHRY, CDR2 SYGVKD. The CDR3 loop spans 15 amino acids. V lost 8 bases and J 5 bases, leaving 22 bases between the germline ends.

The CDR3 region is CASSYSLPATNEKLFF. The CDR3 DNA is TGTGCCAGCAGTTACTCGCTTCCGGCAACTAATGAAAAACTGTTTTTT. This chain joins TRBV6-5 and TRBJ1-4; D not certain. V was clipped by 0 bases and J by 0 bases, with 8 bases between them. Germline loops: CDR1 MNHEY, CDR2 SVGAGI. This CDR3 spans 16 amino acids.